Listed below are T cell receptor beta chains from one sample, sequenced in a study of T cell repertoires in cytomegalovirus infection. No antigen has been assigned to these receptors. TCRdb analysed the reads with MiXCR anew, one entry per CDR3 protein. This table holds 230,000 or so distinct CDR3 sequences, roughly two fifths found once. Sequencing used CD8+ T cells from cultured PBMCs, obtained from culture after CMV antigen stimulation. These receptors all come from a human donor in good health (CMV status not recorded). Some clones in this sample may be carry-over from other donors' samples. The CDR3 runs from the conserved cysteine through the conserved F or W. The D gene is left open where the match is weak. Clone size is stated in some rows and not others, as once, few, many or a class when expanded.

v_gene	d_gene	abundance	j_gene	CDR3aa	CDR3nt
TRBV12-3/TRBV12-4	.	few	TRBJ1-2	CASSFFGSRTTTSNYGYTF	TGTGCCAGCAGTTTTTTTGGAAGTCGGACGACTACCTCTAACTATGGCTACACCTTC
TRBV3-1	.	few	TRBJ2-7	CASSPKNYPPPSYEQYF	TGTGCCAGCAGCCCCAAGAACTACCCGCCGCCTAGCTACGAGCAGTACTTC
TRBV27	.	.	TRBJ2-2	CASSPPPSLVGELFF	TGTGCCAGCAGTCCTCCCCCTAGCTTGGTCGGGGAGCTGTTTTTT
TRBV11-2	.	.	TRBJ2-1	CASSLVGNNEQFF	TGTGCCAGCAGCTTAGTGGGGAACAATGAGCAGTTCTTC
TRBV6-4	.	.	TRBJ1-5	CASSDSCKGVLISNQPQHF	TGTGCCAGCAGTGACTCGTGTAAGGGTGTATTAATTAGCAATCAGCCCCAGCATTTT
TRBV19	TRBD1	.	TRBJ2-1	CAARGQGAIEQFF	TGTGCCGCTCGGGGACAGGGGGCAATTGAGCAGTTCTTC
TRBV7-8	TRBD2	.	TRBJ2-3	CASSSWGSGGPTDTQYF	TGTGCCAGCAGCAGCTGGGGTAGCGGGGGCCCCACAGATACGCAGTATTTT
TRBV7-6	.	.	TRBJ2-2	CASSPLFDGGFTGELFF	TGTGCCAGCAGCCCACTCTTTGACGGGGGATTCACCGGGGAGCTGTTTTTT
TRBV7-9	TRBD1	.	TRBJ2-6	CASSLPPGQGLGGANVLTF	TGTGCCAGCAGCCTCCCCCCGGGACAGGGCTTGGGAGGGGCCAACGTCCTGACTTTC
TRBV7-9	.	few	TRBJ2-7	CASSPNVVNYEQYF	TGTGCCAGCAGCCCGAACGTAGTTAACTACGAGCAGTACTTC
TRBV7-9	.	many	TRBJ2-7	CASSLVGSHEQYF	TGTGCCAGCAGCTTAGTCGGGAGCCACGAGCAGTACTTC
TRBV27	TRBD2	.	TRBJ2-7	CASSLYSGRVYEQYF	TGTGCCAGCAGCCTATATAGCGGGAGAGTCTACGAGCAGTACTTC
TRBV2	TRBD2	few	TRBJ2-7	CASRARGPGTSGDEQYF	TGTGCCAGCAGGGCGAGGGGACCCGGGACTAGCGGAGACGAGCAGTACTTC
TRBV6-1	.	few	TRBJ2-2	CASSATGDTGELFF	TGTGCCAGCAGTGCGACGGGCGACACCGGGGAGCTGTTTTTT
TRBV28	TRBD1	.	TRBJ2-7	CASSHTGTGVYEQYF	TGTGCCAGCAGCCATACCGGGACAGGGGTCTACGAGCAGTACTTC
TRBV19	.	.	TRBJ2-1	CASSQGQNSYNEQFF	TGTGCCAGTAGTCAGGGGCAGAACTCCTACAATGAGCAGTTCTTC
TRBV20-1	.	.	TRBJ2-1	CSARDRTTVRYNEQFF	TGCAGTGCTAGAGATAGGACTACTGTTCGCTACAATGAGCAGTTCTTC
TRBV6-1	TRBD2	.	TRBJ2-4	CASRGTSGRAVNIQYF	TGTGCCAGCAGAGGGACTAGCGGGAGGGCCGTAAACATTCAGTACTTC
TRBV5-6	TRBD1	many	TRBJ2-1	CASSRSGAGTAFF	TGTGCCAGCAGCCGCTCAGGGGCAGGGACAGCGTTCTTC
TRBV9	TRBD1	.	TRBJ1-1	CASSGPGQEAFF	TGTGCCAGCAGCGGGCCGGGACAGGAAGCTTTCTTT
TRBV7-3	.	once	TRBJ2-7	CASRSDIAYGQYF	TGTGCCAGCAGGTCGGACATCGCCTACGGGCAGTACTTC
TRBV7-2	TRBD2	many	TRBJ2-1	CASSSEREGPYEQFF	TGTGCCAGCAGCTCTGAGCGGGAGGGCCCATATGAGCAGTTCTTC
TRBV27	TRBD1	few	TRBJ2-7	CATRTGYEQYF	TGTGCCACCAGGACAGGGTACGAGCAGTACTTC
TRBV7-9	.	.	TRBJ1-2	CASSSPVRAGGYTF	TGTGCCAGCAGCTCACCGGTGAGGGCCGGGGGCTACACCTTC
TRBV27	TRBD2	.	TRBJ2-3	CASSLSTSGRIVDTQYF	TGTGCCAGCAGTTTATCGACTAGCGGGAGAATAGTGGATACGCAGTATTTT
TRBV15	.	.	TRBJ1-4	CATSREGAGPATNEKLFF	TGTGCCACCAGCAGAGAGGGGGCAGGGCCAGCAACTAATGAAAAACTGTTTTTT
TRBV6-2/TRBV6-3	.	.	TRBJ2-1	CASSRSTSFSYNEQFF	TGTGCCAGCAGCCGCTCGACTAGTTTCTCCTACAATGAGCAGTTCTTC